These 5 T cell receptor beta chains share one sample of origin, sequenced in a study of monozygotic twins with inflammatory bowel disease (dated by TCRdb to the late 2010s). The library was made by 5' RACE. The data were produced on an Illumina HiSeq 2500. The reads were reprocessed in TCRdb, with one entry per CDR3 protein sequence and no accompanying DNA. This sample's table carries approximately 400,000 distinct CDR3 sequences. Around 2.5% of the sample is in the top ten clones. The specimen sequenced was blood. These receptors all come from a human donor with ulcerative colitis or Crohn's disease, or a healthy co-twin of an affected twin (not recorded which).

V and J are TRBV12-3 or TRBV12-4 and TRBJ2-1; TCRdb outputs TRBD1, but without DNA this stays unchecked. This CDR3 region has 15 residues. CDR3 sequence: CASRRYREAYNEQFF.

The chain employs TRBV29-1 and TRBJ1-2; without DNA, the TCRdb call of TRBD1 cannot be checked. The germline gives CDR1 SQVTM, CDR2 ANQGSEA. The CDR3 contains 13 residues. CDR3 sequence reads: CSAQVGGGLFDTF.

This chain joins TRBV11-2 and TRBJ2-1; TCRdb's assignment of TRBD1 cannot be checked, as there is no DNA. Germline V gene sequence: CDR1 SGHAT, CDR2 FQNNGV. The CDR3 has 14 residues. The CDR3 loop reads CASSVETGWSEQFF.

V usage is TRBV24-1 and J usage is TRBJ1-2. Germline-derived CDR1 and CDR2 are KGHDR and SFDVKD. This CDR3 has 11 residues. CDR3 amino acids: CATSDTFGYTF.

The chain joins TRBV20-1 to TRBJ2-7; TCRdb picks TRBD1, but there is no DNA to check that call. The CDR3 loop spans 13 amino acids. The germline gives CDR1 DFQATT, CDR2 SNEGSKA (reference sequence). CDR3 region: CSASPPGSYEQYF.